The 12 T cell receptor beta chains reported below all come from one sample, sequenced in a study of blood T cell repertoires in COVID-19. This table comes from immunoSEQ multiplex PCR, and its TCRdb copy is limited to in-frame clones, with some not included. This table holds hundreds of thousands of clones, 70% to 90% found once. Sample: peripheral blood. The receptor set was obtained from a man aged 40-49 years with acute or convalescent COVID-19.

The V and J genes are TRBV3-1 (or the pseudogene TRBV3-2) and TRBJ1-1; no reliable D call. This CDR3 has 15 residues. The V and J ends lost 1 base and 5 bases respectively, with 14 bases between them. The V gene's germline CDR1 is LGHDT and CDR2 YNNKEL (reference sequence). The DNA for the CDR3 is TGTGCCAGCAGCCAAGGCAATCAGAGAGGAACTGAAGCTTTCTTT. Its translation is CASSQGNQRGTEAFF.

V usage is TRBV6-4 and J usage is TRBJ2-2; 10 bases line up with TRBD2. Losses at the gene ends were 6 bases for V and 4 bases for J; bases not matched to a gene: 8. This CDR3 is 16 amino acids long. CDR1 is MRHNA and CDR2 is SNTAGT in the germline V gene. DNA for the CDR3: TGTGCCAGCAGAGAGGGGAGCGGGGGGGTCACCGGGGAGCTGTTTTTT. Amino acid sequence: CASREGSGGVTGELFF.

This clone was detected only once. The V gene is TRBV3-1 (or the pseudogene TRBV3-2), the J gene TRBJ1-6; 7 bases line up with TRBD1. V shed 4 bases and J 8 bases; nucleotides not matched to a gene: 5. Per the germline V gene, CDR1 is LGHDT and CDR2 is YNNKEL (reference sequence). The CDR3 totals 14 residues. CDR3 in DNA: TGTGCCAGCAGCCGTGTAGGGGGCGATTCACCCCTCCACTTT. Protein sequence: CASSRVGGDSPLHF.

In nucleotides, the CDR3 is TGTGCCAGCTCACCACGGAGGACGGAAGCTTTCTTT. Protein product: CASSPRRTEAFF. The chain links TRBV18 to TRBJ1-1; D not resolved. Trimming removed 1 base at V and 8 bases at J, with 8 bases between. CDR1 and CDR2 (germline): KGHSH, LQKENI. The CDR3 has 12 residues.

The V gene is TRBV5-5, the J gene TRBJ2-3, with TRBD1 identical over 8 bases. The V gene end was trimmed by 4 bases and the J gene end by 4 bases; junction bases not matched to a gene: 5. The CDR3 covers 14 residues. Germline V gene sequence: CDR1 SGHKS, CDR2 YYEKEE (reference sequence). The CDR3 DNA reads TGTGCCAGCAGCAACGGACAGGGTTCAGATACGCAGTATTTT. Amino acids: CASSNGQGSDTQYF.

This clone was picked up one time. The chain joins TRBV19 to TRBJ1-1; tentative D call: TRBD1 (5 bases). Looked up from germline, CDR1 is LNHDA and CDR2 is SQIVND (reference sequence). V dropped 6 bases and J dropped 4 bases, with 21 bases sitting between them. The CDR3 is 16 amino acids. The chain's CDR3 is CASRHRTYQRSTEAFF. The CDR3 nucleotides read TGTGCCAGTAGACATCGGACATACCAGAGGAGCACTGAAGCTTTCTTT.

The rearrangement uses TRBV6-2 or TRBV6-3 and TRBJ1-2, with a weak D call TRBD1 (5 bases). The CDR3 is 13 residues long. From germline, CDR1 is MNHEY and CDR2 SVGEGT. The V end was cut by 3 bases, the J end by 3 bases, with 8 bases between. CDR3 nucleotide sequence: TGTGCCAGCAGTTATCAAGGGGACTATGGCTACACCTTC. This codes for CASSYQGDYGYTF.

V is TRBV19 and J is TRBJ1-5; 7 positions agree with TRBD1. This CDR3 is 15 amino acids long. The germline CDR1 and CDR2 sequences are LNHDA and SQIVND (reference sequence). V shed 4 bases, J shed 0 bases, and the junction held 3 bases outside the gene matches. CDR3 sequence (DNA): TGTGCCAGTAGTACCGGGACAGTTAGCAATCAGCCCCAGCATTTT. Protein: CASSTGTVSNQPQHF.

CDR3 bases: TGTGCCATCAGTGAGGGGCAGGCCTCTGGAAACACCATATATTTT. As protein: CAISEGQASGNTIYF. This chain links TRBV10-3 with TRBJ1-3; D call uncertain. Trimming cost V 2 bases and J 0 bases, with 8 bases left between them. Germline loops: CDR1 ENHRY, CDR2 SYGVKD. CDR3 length: 15 residues.

V and J are TRBV27 and TRBJ1-2, with D perhaps TRBD1 (6 bases). V shed 3 bases and J shed 4 bases, with 15 bases lying between them. There are 15 residues in the CDR3. From germline, CDR1 is MNHEY and CDR2 SMNVEV (reference sequence). The CDR3 nucleotides are TGTGCCAGCAGTTTCCTTGGGGGGGGCGCCTATGGCTACACCTTC. Protein product: CASSFLGGGAYGYTF.

This sequence joins TRBV5-1 and TRBJ1-1; D remains ambiguous. Trimming stripped 0 bases from V and 5 bases from J, with 14 bases between. CDR1 is SGHRS and CDR2 is YFSETQ in the germline V gene. This CDR3 contains 15 residues. In DNA form, the CDR3 reads TGCGCCAGCAGCTTGGAGCGCCCAACGGGGACTGAAGCTTTCTTT. Translating it yields CASSLERPTGTEAFF.

DNA for the CDR3: TGTGCCAGCAGTGAACTCCCTCAGCAGTACTTC. Translation gives CASSELPQQYF. The gene calls are TRBV6-1 and TRBJ2-7; D not certain. CDR3 length: 11 amino acids. Germline V gene lookup returns CDR1 MNHNS and CDR2 SASEGT. Trimming took 2 bases from V and 8 from J, leaving 7 bases between them.